This T cell receptor (beta chain) was found in a study of OX40 agonist ivuxolimab in advanced cancers. Study information: Administration of intravenous ivuxolimab to patients occurred every 2 weeks at 0.01 to 10 mg/kg.

V gave up 4 bases and J gave up 10 bases; unmatched junction bases: 4. Germline lookup yields CDR1 SNHLY and CDR2 FYNNEI. The CDR3 totals 13 residues. Sequencing used immunoSEQ multiplex PCR; TCRdb keeps in-frame clones, though not all of them. The sample has some 59,000 clones, roughly 88% seen once; the top ten hold approximately 5%. The clonotype was recovered from an adult with an advanced solid tumor such as melanoma, head and neck, liver or kidney cancer. J is TRBJ2-1 and V is TRBV2; 10 bases are a match to TRBD1. This material consisted of CD4+ or CD8+ T cells sorted from blood, taken in a trial of the OX40 agonist ivuxolimab. The CDR3 reads CASSGQGAREQFF. The CDR3 nucleotides are TGTGCCAGCAGTGGACAGGGGGCTAGGGAGCAGTTCTTC.